Listed here is a single TCR beta chain. The antigen is not known. This PCR relied on a set of 60 Vbeta primers and 13 Jbeta primers. Generated by immunoSEQ multiplex PCR, the TCRdb table keeps only in-frame clones and is missing some. The profile shows 100,000 to 150,000 clones, more than 60% of them singletons. These data come from a study of cytomegalovirus exposure and HLA in healthy donors. Study outcomes and limitations: In an earlier analysis, in some 540 donors, most V segments appeared productive either ~87% or ~30% of the time. Reports indicate that TCR beta sequences accurately predicted the HLA-A and HLA-B alleles of most subjects.

The sequencing sample was made of PBMCs. The sequence was obtained from a man aged 25 to 45 in good health and CMV-seronegative.

In DNA, the CDR3 is TGTGCCAGCACCTCTCCAAATGCAGGGGCCACTGAAGCTTTCTTT. This codes for CASTSPNAGATEAFF. The chain couples TRBV25-1 to TRBJ1-1, with D perhaps matching TRBD1 (6 bases). The CDR3 has 15 amino acids. Trimming removed 7 bases at V and 4 bases at J, with 19 bases between. The germline V gene encodes CDR1 MGHDK and CDR2 SYGVNS.